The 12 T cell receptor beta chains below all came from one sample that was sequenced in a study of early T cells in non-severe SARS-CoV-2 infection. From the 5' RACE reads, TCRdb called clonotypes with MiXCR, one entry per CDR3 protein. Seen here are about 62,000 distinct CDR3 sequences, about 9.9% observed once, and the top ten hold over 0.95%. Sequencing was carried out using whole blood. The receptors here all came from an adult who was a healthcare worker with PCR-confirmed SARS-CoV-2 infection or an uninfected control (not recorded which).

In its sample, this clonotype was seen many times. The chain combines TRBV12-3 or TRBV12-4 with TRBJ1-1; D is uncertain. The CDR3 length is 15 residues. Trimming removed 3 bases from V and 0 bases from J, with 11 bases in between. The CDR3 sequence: CASSFLPGLNTEAFF. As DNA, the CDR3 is TGTGCCAGCAGTTTCCTTCCGGGTCTGAACACTGAAGCTTTCTTT.

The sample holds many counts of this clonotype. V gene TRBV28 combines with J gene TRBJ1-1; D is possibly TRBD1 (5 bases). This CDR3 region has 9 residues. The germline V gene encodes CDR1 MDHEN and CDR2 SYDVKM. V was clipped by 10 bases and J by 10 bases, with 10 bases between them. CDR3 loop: CATGAVAFF. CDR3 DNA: TGTGCCACCGGGGCCGTAGCTTTCTTT.

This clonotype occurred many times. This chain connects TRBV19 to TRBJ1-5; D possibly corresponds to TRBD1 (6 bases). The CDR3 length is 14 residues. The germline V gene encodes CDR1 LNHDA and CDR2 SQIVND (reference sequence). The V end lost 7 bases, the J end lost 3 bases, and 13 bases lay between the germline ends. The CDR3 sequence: CASNIRDTNQPQHF. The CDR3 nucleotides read TGTGCCAGTAACATAAGGGACACCAATCAGCCCCAGCATTTT.

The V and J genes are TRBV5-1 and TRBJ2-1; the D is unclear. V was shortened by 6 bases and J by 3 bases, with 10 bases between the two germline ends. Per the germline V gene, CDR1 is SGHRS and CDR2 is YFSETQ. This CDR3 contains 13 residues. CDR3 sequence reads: CASTPESYNEQFF. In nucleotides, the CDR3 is TGCGCCAGCACCCCTGAGAGCTACAATGAGCAGTTCTTC.

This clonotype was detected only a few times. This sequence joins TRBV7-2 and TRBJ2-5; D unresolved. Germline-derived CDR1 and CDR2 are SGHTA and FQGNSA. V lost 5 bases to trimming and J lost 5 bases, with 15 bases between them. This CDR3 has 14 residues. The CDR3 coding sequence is TGTGCCAGCAGCATCGGGCGCCTCCACGAGACCCAGTACTTC. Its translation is CASSIGRLHETQYF.

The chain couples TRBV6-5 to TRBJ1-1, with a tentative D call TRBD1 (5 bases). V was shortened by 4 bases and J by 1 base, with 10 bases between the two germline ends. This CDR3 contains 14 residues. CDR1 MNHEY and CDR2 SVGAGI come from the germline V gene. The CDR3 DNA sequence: TGTGCCAGCAGTTGGGAGGGGACGAACACTGAAGCTTTCTTT. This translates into CASSWEGTNTEAFF.

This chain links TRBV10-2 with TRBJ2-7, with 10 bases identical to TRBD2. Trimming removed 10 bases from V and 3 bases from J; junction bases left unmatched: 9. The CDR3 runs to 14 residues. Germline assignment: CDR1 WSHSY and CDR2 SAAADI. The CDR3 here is CATLRERGGYEQYV. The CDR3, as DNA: TGCGCCACCCTAAGGGAGCGGGGGGGCTACGAGCAGTACGTC.

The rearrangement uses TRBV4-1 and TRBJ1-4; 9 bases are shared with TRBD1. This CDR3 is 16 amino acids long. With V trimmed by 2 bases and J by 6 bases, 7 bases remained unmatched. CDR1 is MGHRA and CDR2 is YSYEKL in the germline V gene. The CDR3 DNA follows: TGCGCCAGCAGCCAACTCCCGACAGGGGGATATGAAAAACTGTTTTTT. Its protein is CASSQLPTGGYEKLFF.

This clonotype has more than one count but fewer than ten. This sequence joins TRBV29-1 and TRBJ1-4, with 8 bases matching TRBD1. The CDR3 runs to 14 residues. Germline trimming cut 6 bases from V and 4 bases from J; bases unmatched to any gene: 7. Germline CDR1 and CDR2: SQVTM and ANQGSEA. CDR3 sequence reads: CSVSRTGHNEKLFF. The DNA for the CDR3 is TGCAGCGTATCCCGGACAGGGCATAATGAAAAACTGTTTTTT.

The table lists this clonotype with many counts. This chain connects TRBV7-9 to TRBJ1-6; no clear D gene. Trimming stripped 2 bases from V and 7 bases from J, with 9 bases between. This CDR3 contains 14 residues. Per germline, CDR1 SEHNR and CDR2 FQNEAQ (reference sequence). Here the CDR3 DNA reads TGTGCCAGCAGCTTAACGACGACGAATTCACCCCTCCACTTT. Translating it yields CASSLTTTNSPLHF.

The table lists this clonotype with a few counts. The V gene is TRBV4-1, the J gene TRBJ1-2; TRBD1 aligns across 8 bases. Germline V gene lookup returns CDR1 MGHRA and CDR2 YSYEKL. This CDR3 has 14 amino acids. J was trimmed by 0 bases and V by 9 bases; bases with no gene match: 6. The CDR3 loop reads CARGQGKANYGYTF. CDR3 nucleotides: TGCGCCAGAGGACAGGGAAAAGCTAACTATGGCTACACCTTC.

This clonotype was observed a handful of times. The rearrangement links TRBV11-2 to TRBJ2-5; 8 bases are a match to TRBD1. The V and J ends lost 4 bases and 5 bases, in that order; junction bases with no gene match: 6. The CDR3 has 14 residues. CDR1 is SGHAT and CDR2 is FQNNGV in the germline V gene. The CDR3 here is CASSSGQGGETQYF. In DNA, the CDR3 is TGTGCCAGCAGCTCAGGACAGGGCGGGGAGACCCAGTACTTC.